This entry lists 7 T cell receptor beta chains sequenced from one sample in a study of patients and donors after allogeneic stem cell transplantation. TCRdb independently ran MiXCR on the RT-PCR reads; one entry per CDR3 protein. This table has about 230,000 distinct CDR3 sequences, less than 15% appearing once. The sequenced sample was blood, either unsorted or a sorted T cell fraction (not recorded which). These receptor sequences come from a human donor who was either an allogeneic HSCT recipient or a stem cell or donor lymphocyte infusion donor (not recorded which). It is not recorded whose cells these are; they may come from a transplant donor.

CDR3: CASSGASEGTDTQYF. The CDR3, as DNA: TGTGCCAGCAGCGGCGCTAGCGAGGGAACAGATACGCAGTATTTT. The V call is TRBV9, the J call TRBJ2-3; perhaps TRBD2 as D (6 bases). In germline, CDR1 is SGDLS, CDR2 YYNGEE. V was pared by 3 bases and J by 3 bases, with 14 bases between. The length of the CDR3 is 15 residues.

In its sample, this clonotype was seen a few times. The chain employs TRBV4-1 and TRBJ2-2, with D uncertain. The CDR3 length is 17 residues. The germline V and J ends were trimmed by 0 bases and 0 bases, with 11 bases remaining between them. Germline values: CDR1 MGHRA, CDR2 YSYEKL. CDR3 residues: CASSQEAETPNTGELFF. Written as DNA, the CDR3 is TGCGCCAGCAGCCAAGAAGCCGAGACACCGAACACCGGGGAGCTGTTTTTT.

The CDR3 region has the DNA TGTGCCAGCAGCTTAGCCTCAGGGGGTTTCGGAGATACGCAGTATTTT. This translates into CASSLASGGFGDTQYF. The chain carries TRBV7-9 and TRBJ2-3, with TRBD1 identical over 7 bases. With 0 bases clipped from V and 5 bases from J, the junction kept 8 bases outside the gene matches. The CDR3 extends over 16 amino acids. The germline gives CDR1 SEHNR, CDR2 FQNEAQ (reference sequence).

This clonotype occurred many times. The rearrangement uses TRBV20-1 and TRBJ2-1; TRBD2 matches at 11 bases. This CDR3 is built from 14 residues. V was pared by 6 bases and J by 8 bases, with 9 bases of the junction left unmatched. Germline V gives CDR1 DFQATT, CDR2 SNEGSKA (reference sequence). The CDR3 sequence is CSAPTSGTLDEQFF. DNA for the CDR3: TGCAGTGCCCCGACTAGCGGGACCTTGGATGAGCAGTTCTTC.

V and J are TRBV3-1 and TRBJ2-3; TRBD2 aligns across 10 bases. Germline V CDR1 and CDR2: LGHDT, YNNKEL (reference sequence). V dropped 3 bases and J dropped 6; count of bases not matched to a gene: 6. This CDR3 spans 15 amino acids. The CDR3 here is CASSQGGLAPDTQYF. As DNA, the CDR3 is TGTGCCAGCAGCCAGGGGGGACTAGCGCCGGATACGCAGTATTTT.

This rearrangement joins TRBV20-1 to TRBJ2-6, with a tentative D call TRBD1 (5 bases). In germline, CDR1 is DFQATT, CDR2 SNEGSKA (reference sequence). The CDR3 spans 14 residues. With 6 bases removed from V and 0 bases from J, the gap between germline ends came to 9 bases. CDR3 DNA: TGCAGTGCAAGACAGTTCTCTGGGGCCAACGTCCTGACTTTC. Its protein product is CSARQFSGANVLTF.

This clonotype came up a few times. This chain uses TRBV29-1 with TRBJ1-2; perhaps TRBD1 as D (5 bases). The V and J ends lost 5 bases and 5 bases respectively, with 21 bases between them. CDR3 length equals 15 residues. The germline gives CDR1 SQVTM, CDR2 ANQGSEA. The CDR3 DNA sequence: TGCAGCGTTCCCCAGGTGGCAAGGGGACTATATGGCTACACCTTC. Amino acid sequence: CSVPQVARGLYGYTF.